Listed here is a single T cell receptor beta chain. The source of the sample is a study of T cell changes during pregnancy in multiple sclerosis. Profiled with immunoSEQ multiplex PCR; TCRdb holds only in-frame clones, not every one. The data hold tens of thousands of clones, with 93% observed a single time. The receptor's source is a female donor with multiple sclerosis, enrolled in a pregnancy study. The sequenced sample was peripheral blood, obtained in the second trimester of pregnancy.

CDR3 loop: CASSGASSYEQYF. The CDR3 bases are TGTGCCAGCAGTGGGGCAAGCTCCTACGAGCAGTACTTC. This chain links TRBV2 with TRBJ2-7, with D unclear. Germline V gene data show CDR1 as SNHLY and CDR2 as FYNNEI. Trimming removed 4 bases at V and 0 bases at J, with 7 bases between. This CDR3 contains 13 residues.